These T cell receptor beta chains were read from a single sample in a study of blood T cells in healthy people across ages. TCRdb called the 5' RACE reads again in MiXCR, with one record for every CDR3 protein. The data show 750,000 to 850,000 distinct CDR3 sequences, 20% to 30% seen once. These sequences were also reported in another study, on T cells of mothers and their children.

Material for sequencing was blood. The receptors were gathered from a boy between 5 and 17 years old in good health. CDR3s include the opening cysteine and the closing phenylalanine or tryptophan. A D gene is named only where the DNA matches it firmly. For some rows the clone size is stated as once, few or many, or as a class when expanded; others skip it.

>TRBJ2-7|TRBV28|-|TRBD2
CASSDMGLVSGYEQYF
TGTGCCAGCAGTGACATGGGACTAGTCTCAGGTTACGAGCAGTACTTC
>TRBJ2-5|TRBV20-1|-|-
CSATAPIGSYNEQSF
TGCAGTGCTACGGCCCCCATTGGCTCCTACAACGAGCAGTCCTTC
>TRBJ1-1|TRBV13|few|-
CASSPGGGAIREAFF
TGTGCCAGCAGCCCCGGTGGAGGGGCGATTAGGGAAGCTTTCTTT
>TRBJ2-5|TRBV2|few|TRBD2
CASSGPSGNQETQYF
TGTGCCAGCAGTGGGCCTAGCGGGAACCAAGAGACCCAGTACTTC
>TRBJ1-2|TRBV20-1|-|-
CSAGGLNYGYTF
TGCAGTGCTGGGGGACTTAACTATGGCTACACCTTC
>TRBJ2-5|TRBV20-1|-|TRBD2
CSASGGAKTQYF
TGCAGTGCTAGCGGGGGGGCTAAGACCCAGTACTTC
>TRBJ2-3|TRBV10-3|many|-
CAISESYGAGDTQYF
TGTGCCATCAGTGAGTCTTACGGAGCGGGAGATACGCAGTATTTT
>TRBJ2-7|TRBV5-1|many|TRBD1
CASSLTGNYEQYF
TGTGCCAGCAGTTTGACAGGGAACTACGAGCAGTACTTC
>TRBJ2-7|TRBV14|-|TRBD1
CASSQRDRVWEQYF
TGTGCCAGCAGCCAGAGGGACAGGGTTTGGGAGCAGTACTTC
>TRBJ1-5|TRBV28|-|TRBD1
CASSLWTGGGQPQHF
TGTGCCAGCAGTTTATGGACAGGGGGCGGTCAGCCCCAGCATTTT
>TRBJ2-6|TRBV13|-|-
CASSAWDRGANVLTF
TGTGCCAGCAGCGCCTGGGATCGTGGGGCCAACGTCCTGACTTTC
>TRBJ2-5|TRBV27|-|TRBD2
CASSEIPAGVKETQYF
TGTGCCAGCAGTGAAATCCCAGCGGGAGTAAAAGAGACCCAGTACTTC
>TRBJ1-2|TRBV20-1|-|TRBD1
CSAKGQGLLYGYTF
TGCAGTGCTAAAGGACAGGGATTACTGTATGGCTACACCTTC
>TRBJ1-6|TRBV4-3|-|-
CASSQDWVYSPLHF
TGCGCCAGCAGCCAAGACTGGGTCTATTCACCCCTCCACTTT
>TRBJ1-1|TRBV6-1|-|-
CASSESSVGTEAFF
TGTGCCAGCAGTGAAAGTTCGGTTGGCACTGAAGCTTTCTTT
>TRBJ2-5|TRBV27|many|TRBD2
CASSFGGGAGETQYF
TGTGCCAGCAGTTTTGGCGGGGGGGCAGGAGAGACCCAGTACTTC
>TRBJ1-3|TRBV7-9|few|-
CASSLEVSGNTIYF
TGTGCCAGCAGCTTAGAGGTCTCTGGAAACACCATATATTTT
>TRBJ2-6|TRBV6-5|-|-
CASSYKGLTSGANVLTF
TGTGCCAGCAGTTACAAGGGATTAACCTCTGGGGCCAACGTCCTGACTTTC
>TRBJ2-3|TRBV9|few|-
CASSPFPRTDTQYF
TGTGCCAGCAGCCCCTTTCCCCGCACAGATACGCAGTATTTT
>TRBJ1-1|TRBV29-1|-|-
CSVMTGSTEAFF
TGCAGCGTCATGACAGGATCCACTGAAGCTTTCTTT
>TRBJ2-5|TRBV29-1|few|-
CSVPPRSQETQYF
TGCAGCGTCCCCCCCCGGAGCCAAGAGACCCAGTACTTC
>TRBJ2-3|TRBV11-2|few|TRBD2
CASSLWTSGGEDTQYF
TGTGCCAGCAGCTTATGGACTAGCGGGGGGGAAGATACGCAGTATTTT
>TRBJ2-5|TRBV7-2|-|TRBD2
CASSWVNSGVQETQYF
TGTGCCAGCAGCTGGGTGAATAGCGGGGTCCAAGAGACCCAGTACTTC
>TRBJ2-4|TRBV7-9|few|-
CASSPARELTAKNIQYF
TGTGCCAGCAGCCCGGCGAGGGAACTTACGGCCAAAAACATTCAGTACTTC
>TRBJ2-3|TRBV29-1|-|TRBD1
CSVVDRGPSDTQYF
TGCAGCGTTGTAGACAGGGGGCCGTCAGATACGCAGTATTTT
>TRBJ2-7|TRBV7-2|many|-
CASSLASREDEQYF
TGTGCCAGCAGCTTAGCTTCCAGGGAGGACGAGCAGTACTTC
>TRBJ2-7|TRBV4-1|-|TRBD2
CASSQPGLSPLEQYF
TGCGCCAGCAGCCAGCCGGGACTATCGCCCCTCGAGCAGTACTTC
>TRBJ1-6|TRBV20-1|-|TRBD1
CSARTGGEVNSPLHF
TGCAGTGCTAGAACAGGGGGCGAGGTCAATTCACCCCTCCACTTT
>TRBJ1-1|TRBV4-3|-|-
CASSQEVRLNTEAFF
TGCGCCAGCAGCCAAGAGGTGAGGTTGAACACTGAAGCTTTCTTT
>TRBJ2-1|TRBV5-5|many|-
CASSLRYAGYNEQFF
TGTGCCAGCAGCTTGCGATACGCCGGCTACAATGAGCAGTTCTTC
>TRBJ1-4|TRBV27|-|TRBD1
CASSSSDRVYEKLFF
TGTGCCAGCAGTTCCTCCGACAGGGTTTATGAAAAACTGTTTTTT
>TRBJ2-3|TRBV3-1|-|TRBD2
CASSHLAGGTDTQYF
TGTGCCAGCAGCCATCTAGCGGGAGGAACAGATACGCAGTATTTT
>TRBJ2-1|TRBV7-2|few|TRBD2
CASSLALAGGYEQFF
TGTGCCAGCAGCTTAGCGCTAGCGGGAGGCTACGAGCAGTTCTTC
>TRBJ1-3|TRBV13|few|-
CASSVLYRAGNTIYF
TGCGCCAGCAGCGTATTATACAGGGCTGGAAACACCATATATTTT
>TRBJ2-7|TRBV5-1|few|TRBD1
CASSWTGGPISEQYF
TGCGCCAGCAGCTGGACAGGAGGCCCAATTTCCGAGCAGTACTTC
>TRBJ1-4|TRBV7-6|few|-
CASSLFTLGRDGEKLFF
TGTGCCAGCAGCTTATTCACCCTAGGGAGAGACGGGGAAAAACTGTTTTTT
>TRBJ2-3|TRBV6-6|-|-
CASKLSVGQRTVADTQYF
TGTGCCAGCAAACTCTCGGTGGGGCAGAGGACGGTTGCAGATACGCAGTATTTT
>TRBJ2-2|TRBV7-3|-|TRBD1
CASSLSGQVTGELFF
TGTGCCAGCAGCTTATCGGGACAGGTCACCGGGGAGCTGTTTTTT
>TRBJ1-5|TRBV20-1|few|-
CSARVKGSGNQPQHF
TGCAGTGCTAGAGTGAAGGGTAGTGGCAATCAGCCCCAGCATTTT
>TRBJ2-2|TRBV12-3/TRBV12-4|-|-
CASRRSEPGGELFF
TGTGCCAGCAGACGGAGCGAACCTGGGGGGGAGCTGTTTTTT
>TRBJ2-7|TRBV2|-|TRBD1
CASRGDSSYEQYF
TGTGCCAGCAGGGGGGACAGCTCCTACGAGCAGTACTTC
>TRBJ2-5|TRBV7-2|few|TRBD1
CASSRGAGGRETQYF
TGTGCCAGCAGCCGCGGGGCAGGGGGCAGGGAGACCCAGTACTTC
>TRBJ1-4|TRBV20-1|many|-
CSARVSGINEKLFF
TGCAGTGCTAGAGTTTCAGGGATTAATGAAAAACTGTTTTTT
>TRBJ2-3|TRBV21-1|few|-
CASSNGTSISSTDTQYF
TGTGCCAGCAGCAACGGGACTAGCATTTCTAGCACAGATACGCAGTATTTT
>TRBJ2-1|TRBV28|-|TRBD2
CASSPREAGEQFF
TGTGCCAGCAGTCCCAGGGAAGCGGGGGAGCAGTTCTTC
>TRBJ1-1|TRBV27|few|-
CASSLLTGSGTEAFF
TGTGCCAGCAGTCTGCTTACAGGGTCTGGGACTGAAGCTTTCTTT
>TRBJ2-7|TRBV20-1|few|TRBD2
CSARSTSGSREYEQYF
TGCAGTGCTAGATCGACTAGCGGGAGCCGTGAATACGAGCAGTACTTC
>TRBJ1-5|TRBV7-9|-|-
CASSFQGIDVARDQPQHF
TGTGCCAGCAGCTTTCAGGGTATCGACGTAGCACGAGATCAGCCCCAGCATTTT
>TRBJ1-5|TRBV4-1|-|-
CASSQLFGNQPQHF
TGCGCCAGCAGCCAATTATTCGGCAATCAGCCCCAGCATTTT
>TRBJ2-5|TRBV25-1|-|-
CASSEFGPGKETQYF
TGTGCCAGCAGTGAATTCGGACCGGGGAAGGAGACCCAGTACTTC
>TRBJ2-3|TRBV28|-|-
CASSLRSPRGMQYF
TGTGCCAGCAGTTTAAGGTCCCCGAGGGGTATGCAGTATTTT
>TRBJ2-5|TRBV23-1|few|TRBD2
CASPSHSSGAQGVETQYF
TGCGCCAGCCCAAGTCACTCTAGCGGGGCCCAGGGTGTAGAGACCCAGTACTTC
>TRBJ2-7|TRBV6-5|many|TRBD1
CASSYSGDSSYEQYF
TGTGCCAGCAGTTACTCTGGGGACAGCTCCTACGAGCAGTACTTC
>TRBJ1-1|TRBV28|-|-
CASRVERVNTEAFF
TGTGCCAGCAGGGTGGAACGGGTGAACACTGAAGCTTTCTTT
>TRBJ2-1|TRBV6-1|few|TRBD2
CASSVQTSGRAHNEQFF
TGTGCCAGCAGTGTCCAGACTAGCGGGAGGGCCCACAATGAGCAGTTCTTC